This is a list of T cell receptor beta chains from one sample in a study of blood T cell repertoires in COVID-19. The protocol was immunoSEQ multiplex PCR, while the TCRdb copy is restricted to in-frame clones and leaves out a portion. The profile shows about 40,000 clones, roughly 77% of them singletons. Material for sequencing was peripheral blood. The origin of the receptors is a man older than 75 with active or convalescent COVID-19. Each CDR3 is given with its conserved first and last residue. A D gene is named only where the DNA matches it firmly. Expanded clones get a size class; other rows say once, few or many, or leave the size out.

>.|.|TRBV6-5|TRBJ1-1
TGTGCCAGCAAGTTAGTGGGGGGAGGTACTGAAGCTTTCTTT
CASKLVGGGTEAFF
>.|.|TRBV28|TRBJ1-5
TGTGCCAGCAGCCCCGGGGAGAACTCACGTCAGCCCCAGCATTTT
CASSPGENSRQPQHF
>.|.|TRBV28|TRBJ1-4
TGTGCCAGCGCCACTCCCCGGACAGTTAATGAAAAACTGTTTTTT
CASATPRTVNEKLFF
>.|TRBD1|TRBV5-6|TRBJ1-2
TGTGCCAGCAGCTCCCGGTGGGACAGGGGCTACTATGGCTACACCTTC
CASSSRWDRGYYGYTF
>.|.|TRBV5-8|TRBJ1-4
TGTGCCAGCAGCTTGCTGGGGATCGGGGGTGAAAAACTGTTTTTT
CASSLLGIGGEKLFF
>.|.|TRBV7-2|TRBJ2-3
TGTGCCAGCAGCTTAGCGCGGGGACCCACAGATACGCAGTATTTT
CASSLARGPTDTQYF
>.|.|TRBV19|TRBJ2-1
TGTGCCAGTAGTACCAGACACTTAACCTACAATGAGCAGTTCTTC
CASSTRHLTYNEQFF
>.|.|TRBV9|TRBJ2-2
TGTGCCAGCAGCGTAGAAACGGGAACCGGGACCGGGGAGCTGTTTTTT
CASSVETGTGTGELFF
>.|.|TRBV5-6|TRBJ2-2
TGTGCCAGCAGCTTGTCCCCGGGTGCCGGGGAGCTGTTTTTT
CASSLSPGAGELFF
>.|.|TRBV30|TRBJ1-1
TGTGCCTGGGGGGCCAGCGCTGAAGCTTTCTTT
CAWGASAEAFF
>few|TRBD2|TRBV20-1|TRBJ2-7
TGCAGTGCTAGTGTAGCGGGTGCCTACGAGCAGTACTTC
CSASVAGAYEQYF
>.|TRBD2|TRBV7-6|TRBJ2-1
TGTGCCAGCAGCCTTACTAGCGATGAGCAGTTCTTC
CASSLTSDEQFF
>.|.|TRBV6-5|TRBJ1-1
TGTGCCAGCAGTTACTCCCGGGACACTGAAGCTTTCTTT
CASSYSRDTEAFF
>.|TRBD1|TRBV30|TRBJ1-1
TGTGCCTGGAGGAAAGGGGGCGTCCCTGACGCTTTCTTT
CAWRKGGVPDAFF
>.|TRBD1|TRBV27|TRBJ2-7
TGTGCCAGCAGTTTGGGGGGACAGGGTTTCTACGAGCAGTACTTC
CASSLGGQGFYEQYF
>.|.|TRBV9|TRBJ2-3
TGTGCCAGCAGCGCACTACTGGCCGATACGCAGTATTTT
CASSALLADTQYF
>.|TRBD1|TRBV7-8|TRBJ2-7
TGTGCCAGCAGCGCGTCTCGGACAGGAGGCGAGCAGTACTTC
CASSASRTGGEQYF
>.|.|TRBV6-5|TRBJ2-5
TGTGCCAGCAAGACTTCACCAGGGGCTCAAGAGACCCAGTACTTC
CASKTSPGAQETQYF
>few|.|TRBV7-8|TRBJ2-2
TGTGCCAGCAGTTTCCAGGTCGTCACCGGGGAGCTGTTTTTT
CASSFQVVTGELFF
>.|TRBD2|TRBV12-3/TRBV12-4|TRBJ2-7
TGTGCCAGCAGGACTAGCGGCGCCTACGAGCAGTACTTC
CASRTSGAYEQYF
>.|TRBD2|TRBV5-8|TRBJ2-2
TGTGCCAGCAGCCCCCGACTAGCGGCGAACACCGGGGAGCTGTTTTTT
CASSPRLAANTGELFF
>few|.|TRBV5-1|TRBJ2-1
TGCGCCAGCAGCCCATGGACTTCCCAATCCTACAATGAGCAGTTCTTC
CASSPWTSQSYNEQFF
>.|TRBD1|TRBV6-5|TRBJ1-2
TGTGCCAGCAGAGTTCAGGGGGCGTGGGGCTACACCTTC
CASRVQGAWGYTF
>few|.|TRBV2|TRBJ1-3
TGTGCCAGCAGTGAAACGGTTTCTCGAAACACCATATATTTT
CASSETVSRNTIYF
>once|.|TRBV6-6|TRBJ1-1
TGTGCCAGCAGTTACTCCCCCACGGGGGGCACTGAAGCTTTCTTT
CASSYSPTGGTEAFF
>.|.|TRBV6-5|TRBJ2-7
TGTGCCAGCGGCCCTGGGGGGAGCAACCCTCGCGAGCAGTACTTC
CASGPGGSNPREQYF
>.|TRBD2|TRBV19|TRBJ2-1
TGTGCCAGTAGTATAGTAGCGGGAGACTACAATGAGCAGTTCTTC
CASSIVAGDYNEQFF
>once|.|TRBV25-1|TRBJ2-1
TGTGCCAGCAGTGAACCCGGGGGGCTCGTACACGAGCAGTTCTTC
CASSEPGGLVHEQFF
>.|.|TRBV12-3/TRBV12-4|TRBJ2-1
TGTGCCAGCAGTTCGAGGGCCAGCTATGAGCAGTTCTTC
CASSSRASYEQFF
>once|.|TRBV18|TRBJ1-4
TGTGCCAGCTCGCAGGGTTTGGACGAAAAACTGTTTTTT
CASSQGLDEKLFF
>few|TRBD1|TRBV19|TRBJ1-5
TGTGCCAGTAGCAGACAGGGGGCGTCGGGCAATCAGCCCCAGCATTTT
CASSRQGASGNQPQHF
>.|TRBD1|TRBV30|TRBJ1-1
TGTGCCTGGAGTTCCTCAGGGGGAGGAGCTTTCTTT
CAWSSSGGGAFF
>few|TRBD1|TRBV4-1|TRBJ1-4
TGCGCCAGCAGCCAAACGGACAGGGGGGCATTCTTGGGTGAAAAACTGTTTTTT
CASSQTDRGAFLGEKLFF
>.|.|TRBV19|TRBJ2-7
TGTGCCAGTAGTATGGCGTCAGGGTTTGCCTACGAGCAGTACTTC
CASSMASGFAYEQYF
>few|.|TRBV19|TRBJ1-1
TGTGCCAGTAGGACAGGGAACACTGAAGCTTTCTTT
CASRTGNTEAFF
>.|TRBD2|TRBV28|TRBJ2-7
TGTGCCAGCAGTTTTTCTAGCGGGACCTACGAGCAGTACTTC
CASSFSSGTYEQYF
>.|.|TRBV6-5|TRBJ1-4
TGTGCCAGCAGTTACTCGTATAGTACTGAAAAACTGTTTTTT
CASSYSYSTEKLFF
>.|TRBD2|TRBV24-1|TRBJ2-1
TGTGCCACCAGTGACCCGGGACTAGCGGGGTTTGGGCAGTTCTTC
CATSDPGLAGFGQFF
>.|.|TRBV2|TRBJ1-1
TGTGCCAGCAGTGACCCCGAAAAAGGCGCGGGGACCACTGAAGCTTTCTTT
CASSDPEKGAGTTEAFF
>.|.|TRBV3-1/TRBV3-2|TRBJ2-5
TGTGCCAGCAGCCAAGAGTGGCAGACACAAGAGACCCAGTACTTC
CASSQEWQTQETQYF
>.|.|TRBV28|TRBJ1-6
TGTGCCAGCAGCCCGGTTTCGGGGAGCTCCTATAATTCACCCCTCCACTTT
CASSPVSGSSYNSPLHF
>.|TRBD1|TRBV19|TRBJ2-7
TGTGCCAGTAGTATCTCCGGGACAGGGAACTACGAGCAGTACTTC
CASSISGTGNYEQYF
>.|.|TRBV27|TRBJ1-2
TGTGCCAGCAGTCCCGGGGATGGCTACACCTTC
CASSPGDGYTF
>once|.|TRBV5-1|TRBJ1-2
TGCGCCAGCAGCTTGGGGTTTTATGCGGCGGGTAGCAACTATGGCTACACCTTC
CASSLGFYAAGSNYGYTF
>few|TRBD1|TRBV6-2/TRBV6-3|TRBJ2-1
TGTGCCAGCAGTGGGAACAGGGGGGTAAATGAGCAGTTCTTC
CASSGNRGVNEQFF
>.|.|TRBV19|TRBJ1-2
TGTGCCAGTAGGGGGGCGGCGCCTAGCTACACCTTC
CASRGAAPSYTF
>.|.|TRBV27|TRBJ1-6
TGTGCCAGCAGTCCCGAGGGTCCAGTGAATTCACCCCTCCACTTT
CASSPEGPVNSPLHF
>.|.|TRBV4-1|TRBJ1-5
TGCGCCAGCAGCCAAGATTCCTTGGGTGACAAACATCAGCCCCAGCATTTT
CASSQDSLGDKHQPQHF
>.|.|TRBV7-3|TRBJ1-3
TGTGCCAGCAGCTTAAGCAGTAACTCTGGAAACACCATATATTTT
CASSLSSNSGNTIYF
>.|TRBD2|TRBV4-2|TRBJ2-7
TGTGCCAGCAGCCCGATGGGACTAGCGGGGGGCTCCTACGAGCAGTACTTC
CASSPMGLAGGSYEQYF
>few|TRBD1|TRBV28|TRBJ1-1
TGTGCCAGCAGTTCCCAGGGGGTTTGGGAAGCTTTCTTT
CASSSQGVWEAFF
>.|TRBD2|TRBV28|TRBJ2-7
TGTGCCAGCAGCCTAGCGGGAGTCAACTACGAGCAGTACTTC
CASSLAGVNYEQYF
>.|.|TRBV5-5|TRBJ1-4
TGTGCCAGCAGCGCGGGGACGAAGGGTGAAAAACTGTTTTTT
CASSAGTKGEKLFF
>.|TRBD2|TRBV5-1|TRBJ2-5
TGCGCCAGCAGCCCGGAGACTAGCGGCGAAGAGACCCAGTACTTC
CASSPETSGEETQYF
>.|.|TRBV4-3|TRBJ1-3
TGCGCCAGCAGCCAAGATAGTTCTGGAAACACCATATATTTT
CASSQDSSGNTIYF
>.|TRBD1|TRBV9|TRBJ1-2
TGTGCCAGCAGCCTTAGGGTACAGGGGGCCGCTGGCTACACCTTC
CASSLRVQGAAGYTF
>.|.|TRBV6-5|TRBJ1-3
TGTGCCAGCAGTAGGTGGACTACTGGAAACACCATATATTTT
CASSRWTTGNTIYF
>few|.|TRBV5-1|TRBJ1-1
TGCGCCAGCAGGCGAAGCTCAACAGGGATGAGGAACACTGAAGCTTTCTTT
CASRRSSTGMRNTEAFF
>.|TRBD1|TRBV18|TRBJ2-7
TGTGCCAGCTCCCTAGGGACAGGCTCCTACGAGCAGTACTTC
CASSLGTGSYEQYF
>.|TRBD2|TRBV9|TRBJ2-3
TGTGCCAGCAGCACACCCCGGGAGGGGGACGGCAGCACAGATACGCAGTATTTT
CASSTPREGDGSTDTQYF